Given below is one T cell receptor (beta chain) in context. Seattle-derived patients entered the study during active infection and were followed longitudinally. This sample is drawn from a study of blood T cell repertoires in COVID-19. TCRdb's copy holds only in-frame clones and misses some; the assay was immunoSEQ multiplex PCR. In the table there are under 200,000 clones, about 83% of which are singletons. Per the germline V gene, CDR1 is SGDLS and CDR2 is YYNGEE. The CDR3 is 15 amino acids. With 4 bases clipped from V and 2 bases from J, the junction kept 4 bases outside the gene matches. J is TRBJ2-7 and V is TRBV9, with 12 bases that match TRBD2. Specimen: peripheral blood. The origin of this receptor is a woman over 75 with COVID-19, enrolled during active disease. CDR3 DNA: TGTGCCAGCAGCCCAAGGACTAGCGGGGCCTACGAGCAGTACTTC. Translated, it gives CASSPRTSGAYEQYF.